Presented here are 14 T cell receptor beta chains from one specimen sequenced in a study of blood T cell repertoires in COVID-19. Libraries were prepared by immunoSEQ multiplex PCR; TCRdb keeps only in-frame clonotypes and omits some of them. The profile shows more than 90,000 clones, roughly nine tenths of them singletons. The sample taken for sequencing was peripheral blood. The receptors stem from a man aged 50-60 years with acute or convalescent COVID-19.

The chain joins TRBV7-9 to TRBJ2-3; 8 bases match TRBD1. J was trimmed by 5 bases and V by 4 bases; bases with no gene match: 14. The CDR3 contains 17 residues. Germline assignment: CDR1 SEHNR and CDR2 FQNEAQ (reference sequence). CDR3 nucleotide sequence: TGTGCCAGCAGCTCCATGACAGGGGACCCCCTGGGAGATACGCAGTATTTT. It specifies CASSSMTGDPLGDTQYF.

J is TRBJ1-1 and V is TRBV10-3; perhaps TRBD1 as D (6 bases). Trimming shortened V by 2 bases and J by 5 bases, and 9 bases separated the two germline ends. Germline V gene data show CDR1 as ENHRY and CDR2 as SYGVKD. This CDR3 spans 13 amino acids. The CDR3 protein is CAISEVQGTEAFF. Here the CDR3 DNA reads TGTGCCATCAGTGAGGTACAGGGAACTGAAGCTTTCTTT.

The rearrangement links TRBV28 to TRBJ2-7; 13 bases match TRBD2. The CDR3 totals 16 residues. CDR1 and CDR2 (germline): MDHEN, SYDVKM. Trimming removed 6 bases from V and 2 bases from J; junction bases left unmatched: 7. CDR3: CASSVGGLAGTYEQYF. The DNA for the CDR3 is TGTGCCAGCAGCGTCGGGGGACTAGCGGGGACCTACGAGCAGTACTTC.

A single count supports this clone. The genes are TRBV28 and TRBJ2-5; TRBD2 matches at 8 bases. CDR3 length equals 15 residues. The germline V gene has CDR1 MDHEN and CDR2 SYDVKM. With 1 base clipped from V and 5 bases from J, the junction kept 6 bases outside the gene matches. CDR3 coding DNA: TGTGCCAGCAGTTTATCTGGGCGGGGGGAGGAGACCCAGTACTTC. It yields the protein CASSLSGRGEETQYF.

The CDR3 DNA reads as TGCGCCAGCAGCTCGGGACAGCTTAGTTTGAACACTGAAGCTTTCTTT. This sequence encodes CASSSGQLSLNTEAFF. The chain carries TRBV5-1 and TRBJ1-1; TRBD1 matches at 7 bases. From germline, CDR1 is SGHRS and CDR2 YFSETQ. CDR3 length equals 16 residues. V was pared by 3 bases and J by 0 bases, with 8 bases of the junction left unmatched.

The rearrangement joins TRBV6-2 or TRBV6-3 to TRBJ2-2; tentative D call: TRBD1 (6 bases). Germline V gene data show CDR1 as MNHEY and CDR2 as SVGEGT. There are 15 residues in the CDR3. V gave up 6 bases and J gave up 2 bases, with 13 bases separating them. This CDR3 reads CASSKGQTNTGELFF. CDR3 DNA sequence: TGTGCCAGCAGCAAAGGACAGACCAACACCGGGGAGCTGTTTTTT.

The CDR3: CASNQEQGSYGYTF. CDR3 DNA: TGTGCCAGCAATCAAGAACAGGGGTCCTATGGCTACACCTTC. The chain has TRBV28 and TRBJ1-2; 7 positions agree with TRBD1. This CDR3 region has 14 residues. Germline CDR1 is MDHEN and CDR2 is SYDVKM. The V segment lost 7 bases and the J segment 4 bases; nucleotides outside the gene matches: 9.

The CDR3 region has the DNA TGTGCCTGGAACATAGGGGATTATCAGCCCCAGCATTTT. As protein: CAWNIGDYQPQHF. The V gene is TRBV30, the J gene TRBJ1-5, with a tentative D call TRBD1 (5 bases). The CDR3 has 13 residues. Trimming removed 4 bases from V and 5 bases from J, with 12 bases in between. Germline CDR1 and CDR2: GTSNPN and SVGIG (reference sequence).

The chain joins TRBV24-1 to TRBJ2-1, with a possible D match to TRBD2 (6 bases). Trimming stripped 9 bases from V and 12 bases from J, with 17 bases between. Germline CDR1 is KGHDR and CDR2 is SFDVKD. The CDR3 has 12 residues. CDR3 in DNA: TGTGCCACCGGGGCAGCGCGGGGTGGGCAGTTCTTC. Translated, it gives CATGAARGGQFF.

The table lists this clone with a count of one. The genes are TRBV6-5 and TRBJ1-5; 8 bases map to TRBD1. Germline assignment: CDR1 MNHEY and CDR2 SVGAGI. The CDR3 covers 15 residues. J gave up 4 bases and V 6 bases, and 8 bases lay outside the gene matches. The chain's CDR3 is CASSPGQGGNQPQHF. As DNA, the CDR3 is TGTGCCAGCAGCCCCGGACAGGGCGGGAATCAGCCCCAGCATTTT.

The chain couples TRBV19 to TRBJ1-6, with D possibly being TRBD1 (6 bases). The germline V gene encodes CDR1 LNHDA and CDR2 SQIVND (reference sequence). The V end lost 4 bases, the J end lost 7 bases, and 14 bases lay between the germline ends. The CDR3 extends over 15 amino acids. CDR3 protein: CASSTQGQRNSPLHF. The CDR3 DNA is TGTGCCAGTAGTACGCAGGGGCAGAGGAATTCACCCCTCCACTTT.

This chain joins TRBV7-3 and TRBJ2-1; the D is unclear. The CDR3 is 16 amino acids. Germline loops: CDR1 SGHTA, CDR2 FQGTGA. Trimming shortened V by 5 bases and J by 11 bases, and 25 bases separated the two germline ends. CDR3 bases: TGTGCCAGCAGCATCCTCGGTCGGAGTCCCAGCATTAAGCAGTTCTTC. Translated, it gives CASSILGRSPSIKQFF.

The rearrangement links TRBV11-2 to TRBJ2-1; the match to TRBD2 covers 8 bases. Germline CDR1 reads SGHAT; CDR2 reads FQNNGV. Germline trimming cut 6 bases from V and 9 bases from J; bases unmatched to any gene: 7. The CDR3 is 13 residues long. Here the CDR3 reads CASRLAAVAEQFF. The CDR3 DNA is TGTGCCAGCAGACTAGCGGCGGTGGCTGAGCAGTTCTTC.

The chain links TRBV15 to TRBJ2-5; possible D gene TRBD2, 5 bases. In germline, CDR1 is LNHNV, CDR2 YYDKDF (reference sequence). CDR3 length equals 15 residues. Trimming removed 0 bases from V and 1 base from J, with 9 bases in between. The CDR3 bases are TGTGCCACCAGCAGAGATCGAGGGTCCCAAGAGACCCAGTACTTC. This encodes CATSRDRGSQETQYF. Looking up the rest from reference TRBV15 and TRBJ2-5 gives the full variable domain: DAMVIQNPRYQVTQFGKPVTLSCSQTLNHNVMYWYQQKSSQAPKLLFHYYDKDFNNEADTPDNFQSRRPNTSFCFLDIRSPGLGDTAMYLCATSRDRGSQETQYFGPGTRLLVL.